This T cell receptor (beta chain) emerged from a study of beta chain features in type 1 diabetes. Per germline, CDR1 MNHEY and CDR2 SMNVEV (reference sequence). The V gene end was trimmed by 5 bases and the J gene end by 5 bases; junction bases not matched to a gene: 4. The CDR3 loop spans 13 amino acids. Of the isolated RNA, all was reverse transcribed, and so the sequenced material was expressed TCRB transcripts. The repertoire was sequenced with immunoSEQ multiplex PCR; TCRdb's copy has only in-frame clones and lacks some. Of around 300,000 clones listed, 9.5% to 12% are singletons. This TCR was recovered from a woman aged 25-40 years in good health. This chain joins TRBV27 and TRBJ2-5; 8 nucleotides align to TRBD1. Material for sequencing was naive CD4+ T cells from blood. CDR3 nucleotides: TGTGCCAGCAGTCCCAGGGGGCGGGAGACCCAGTACTTC. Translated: CASSPRGRETQYF.